This TCR beta chain comes out of a study of response to subunit inactivated influenza vaccine. TCRdb passed the RT-PCR reads through MiXCR, listing each CDR3 protein once. This table has 500,000 to 600,000 distinct CDR3 sequences, roughly 10% appearing once. Sample: PBMCs from blood, taken on the day of vaccination. The receptor's source is a middle-aged man who received an inactivated influenza vaccine.

In DNA, the CDR3 is TGTGCCAGCACGCCGGGACAGGGTACCGGGGAGCTGTTTTTT. This encodes CASTPGQGTGELFF. The chain couples TRBV12-3 or TRBV12-4 to TRBJ2-2; 9 positions match TRBD1. This CDR3 is 14 amino acids long. J was trimmed by 5 bases and V by 7 bases; bases with no gene match: 5.